One sample yielded the 6 T cell receptor beta chains listed below, sequenced in a study of T cells in Graves' hyperthyroidism and ophthalmopathy. RNA transcripts gave rise to amplified TCR beta CDR3 regions. HTBI primers were the set used in a first-round RT-PCR of the TCR CDR3. A single record per CDR3 protein comes from TCRdb applying MiXCR to the multiplex PCR reads. The sample consists of hundreds of thousands of distinct CDR3 sequences, roughly 16% of them appearing once. The sequencing sample was made of blood. The receptors were gathered from a woman in her 40s with Graves' ophthalmopathy.

This chain links TRBV29-1 with TRBJ2-5, with D perhaps being TRBD1 or TRBD2 (7 bases each). The V end was cut by 4 bases, the J end by 4 bases, with 16 bases between. Germline assignment: CDR1 SQVTM and CDR2 ANQGSEA. This CDR3 region has 14 residues. The CDR3 DNA follows: TGCAGCGTTGTGGGAGGGGGCGCGGGAGAGACCCAGTACTTC. As protein: CSVVGGGAGETQYF.

J is TRBJ2-1 and V is TRBV5-8; weak D call: TRBD1 (7 bases). The CDR3 extends over 17 amino acids. CDR1 is SGHTS, CDR2 YDEGEE, per germline. Trimming removed 0 bases at V and 3 bases at J, with 16 bases between. CDR3 nucleotide sequence: TGTGCCAGCAGCTTGGCCCGCGGGACAGATATCTACAATGAGCAGTTCTTC. Residues: CASSLARGTDIYNEQFF.

The chain employs TRBV20-1 and TRBJ2-3; 9 bases fit TRBD2. CDR3 length: 16 amino acids. Germline V gene sequence: CDR1 DFQATT, CDR2 SNEGSKA (reference sequence). With 5 bases clipped from V and 4 bases from J, the junction kept 13 bases outside the gene matches. CDR3 loop: CSAGGGSGRRSDTQYF. The CDR3 coding sequence is TGCAGTGCTGGGGGGGGTAGCGGGAGAAGGTCAGATACGCAGTATTTT.

The chain couples TRBV6-1 to TRBJ2-5, with 9 positions matching TRBD2. Germline assignment: CDR1 MNHNS and CDR2 SASEGT. This CDR3 comprises 17 residues. Trimming took 3 bases from V and 2 from J; bases not matched to a gene: 10. The CDR3 loop reads CASSERKGLARQETQYF. In nucleotides, the CDR3 is TGTGCCAGCAGTGAGCGAAAGGGACTAGCACGTCAAGAGACCCAGTACTTC.

The gene calls are TRBV4-2 and TRBJ2-7; 11 bases match TRBD2. The CDR3 extends over 18 amino acids. V was pared by 0 bases and J by 2 bases, with 9 bases of the junction left unmatched. Germline V CDR1 and CDR2: LGHNA, YNFKEQ. CDR3 sequence (DNA): TGTGCCAGCAGCCAAGATGACTACAGACTAGCGGGACCCTACGAGCAGTACTTC. Translating gives CASSQDDYRLAGPYEQYF.

This clonotype was counted a few times. A much more abundant neighbour one base away suggests this may be a read error. V and J are TRBV11-2 and TRBJ2-7, with D perhaps TRBD2 (5 bases). V lost 5 bases to trimming and J lost 0 bases, with 14 bases between them. CDR3 size: 15 residues. Germline lookup yields CDR1 SGHAT and CDR2 FQNNGV. The CDR3 sequence is CASSEDGRSSYEQYF. The CDR3 DNA is TGTGCCAGCAGCGAGGATGGGAGAAGCTCCTACGAGCAGTACTTC.